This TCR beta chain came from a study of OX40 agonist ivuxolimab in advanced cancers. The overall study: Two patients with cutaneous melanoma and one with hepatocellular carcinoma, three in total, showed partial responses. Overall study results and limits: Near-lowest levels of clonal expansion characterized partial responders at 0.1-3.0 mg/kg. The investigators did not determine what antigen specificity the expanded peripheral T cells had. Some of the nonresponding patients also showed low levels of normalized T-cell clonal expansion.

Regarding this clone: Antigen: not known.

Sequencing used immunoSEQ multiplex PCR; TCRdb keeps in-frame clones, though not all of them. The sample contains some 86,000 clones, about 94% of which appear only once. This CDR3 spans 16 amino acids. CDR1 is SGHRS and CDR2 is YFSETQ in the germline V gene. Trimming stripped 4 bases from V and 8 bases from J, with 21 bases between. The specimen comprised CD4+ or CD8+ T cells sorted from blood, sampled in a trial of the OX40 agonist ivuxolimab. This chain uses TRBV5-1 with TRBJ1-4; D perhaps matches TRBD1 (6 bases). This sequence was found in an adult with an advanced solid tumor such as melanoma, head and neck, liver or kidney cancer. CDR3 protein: CASSPSGGDLNEKLFF. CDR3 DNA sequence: TGCGCCAGCAGCCCGAGCGGGGGCGATTTGAACGAAAAACTGTTTTTT.